This T cell receptor (beta chain) was profiled in a study of cytomegalovirus exposure and HLA in healthy donors (dated 2017 in TCRdb). A note on the overall study: In an earlier analysis of several hundred of the donors, 276 Gb of sequence data and 90 million to 120 million unique TCR beta sequences from 180 million or so T cells were reported. Roughly 310 gigabases of sequencing data and tens of millions of unique TCR sequences were included in an early release covering several hundred HLA-typed donors. Besides the first cohort of 666 subjects, a separate validation cohort made up of some 110 different subjects was used. The study combined high-throughput TCR immunosequencing, statistical association of individual TCRs with disease status, and machine learning to predict cytomegalovirus infection status. Class I and class II HLA loci were covered by the typing at four-digit resolution. All discovery cohort repertoires had been generated using a single sequencing platform. On average, approximately 250,000 unique TCR beta nucleotide sequences were sequenced per donor among more than 350 genotyped donors of the cohort, with roughly 18% of those sequences being non-productive. Donor age, sex, ethnicity and CMV serostatus were compiled alongside the repertoire data. The aim of the study was to test whether cataloging public T cell receptors could identify signatures of past pathogen exposure. Of the 350 to 450 genotyped donors, roughly 80% fell in the genetic ancestry cluster associated with self-reported Caucasian donors. Using immunosequencing, the study profiled T cell repertoires from about 650 subjects and related those repertoires to cytomegalovirus serostatus. An earlier analysis of approximately 640 of the donors applied high-throughput TCR beta sequencing to assess whether each TCR beta V gene segment acted as functional or pseudogenic. Five DR-DQ haplotypes were treated as single units for association and clustering because of strong linkage in the cohort. In the later analysis, no new phenotypic data were used to find candidate immune exposures; instead, reliance was placed on TCR beta sequences and their occurrence across donors. A later genetic analysis used genome-wide SNP genotypes for about three fifths of the 666 donors, treating that subset as a discovery cohort. To study patterns of TCR occurrence, a later analysis re-analyzed previously published TCR beta repertoires from around 670 donors and added high-resolution HLA genotyping. The number of typed donors differed by locus: roughly 620-640 for A, B, C, DRB1 and DQB1; some 500 for DQA1; approximately 610 for DPA1; and about 470 for DPB1.

The cohort consisted of 650 to 700 healthy bone marrow donors. All cohort members were sampled while nominally healthy, although unrecorded immune exposures were likely present. The donor tested CMV seropositive, placing the donor among the 310 or so seropositive members of the cohort. A peripheral blood sample was collected from each donor, and TCR beta sequencing was performed on peripheral blood mononuclear cells. The Qiagen DNeasy Blood Extraction Kit was used to extract genomic DNA from the blood cell samples. Points the paper makes about the study in general: Correlated functional status among segregating V segments might reflect linkage disequilibrium, but an unknown experimental factor could not be ruled out. The classifier was reported to diagnose cytomegalovirus status with high specificity and sensitivity in both the original cohort and the validation cohort. Most TCR sequences were observed very rarely across donors, whereas some public TCRs were present in many individuals. The study gave a list of some 150 TCR beta chains associated with cytomegalovirus. An association between a missense DCLRE1C variant and V-gene and J-gene trimming of TCR beta chains was found in a later genetic analysis and replicated in an independent cohort. Three of the identified cytomegalovirus-associated TCR beta chains were confirmed in vitro to be specific for cytomegalovirus antigens. A later analysis associated about 17,000 TCR beta sequences with specific HLA alleles at a false discovery rate of 0.05. In a later analysis, TCR association rates were found to vary across HLA loci, with the most associated TCRs seen for DRB1 alleles and the fewest for HLA-C alleles. Some IMGT-functional V segments, including TRBV6-2 and TRBV6-3, could not be told apart with the 87-base-pair reads, so those segments were excluded. A further reported finding was that TCR beta sequences accurately predicted the HLA-A and HLA-B alleles for most subjects in the first cohort. The authors suggested that the approach could potentially be generalized to other disease states and immunological phenotypes. In an earlier analysis of 500 to 650 of the donors, most TCR beta V segments appeared in productive rearrangements about 90% or about 30% of the time, broadly matching IMGT annotations. Immune exposure information for the cohort was limited to CMV serostatus. When HLA alleles, especially DR and DQ, strongly co-occurred, TCR associations were difficult to assign to individual alleles. A group of highly shared sequence variants was considered likely to be a technical artifact of the sequencing pipeline. A later analysis found that HLA-associated TCR beta chains were more clonally expanded and had lower generation probabilities than equally common non-associated chains. Because HLA typing was unavailable for some donors at each locus, only the typed subset was used in association tests. Roughly uniform sequencing depth across donors was assumed in presence/absence analyses, although this assumption may not hold. Only TCR beta chains were sequenced in this cohort, and the absence of alpha or paired-chain data limited detectable features. In a later analysis, several top co-occurrence clusters were reported to appear linked to parvovirus B19, influenza, CMV and Epstein-Barr virus. Because counts were too low, roughly 16 rarely observed V segments, including chromosome 9 orphons, were excluded from the earlier analysis of 587 of the donors. Most CMV-associated TCR beta chains appeared to be HLA-restricted in a later analysis, and the HLA associations seemed to be driven largely by CMV exposure. A later genetic analysis reported fewer N-insertions in productive TCRs among donors in an Asian-associated ancestry cluster than the roughly 620-donor mean.

With respect to this clone: No antigen is known for it. Per-base quality was not reported, and no clone a single base away is much larger than it.

The CDR3 starts with the cysteine, ends with the phenylalanine, and has 13 residues. CDR3 DNA is the only sequence kept; it has 39 bases, read in frame from the first base. Clipping removes 4 bases from V and 8 bases from J, with 4 as the unmatched junction base count. From the germline V gene (reference sequence), CDR1 is SGHNT and CDR2 is YYREEE. Library method: the immunoSEQ multiplex PCR assay. For the multiplex PCR, a mixture combining 60 forward primers for TCR Vbeta segments and 13 reverse primers for TCR Jbeta segments was used. A multiplex PCR assay on genomic DNA amplified the CDR3 region of rearranged TCR beta genes. The Illumina HiSeq System was used to sequence the amplified TCR beta libraries as 87-base-pair reads. From the authors' description of their analysis: Across the 670 or so repertoires, a later analysis counted 80 million or so unique TCR beta chains, 9.5 million to 13 million of which were shared by at least two donors. Raw reads were error-corrected and collapsed into unique sequences with a nearest-neighbor algorithm that merged closely related sequences to remove PCR and sequencing errors. Alignment of CDR3 sequences to IMGT reference sequences was used to assign V, D and J gene segments. For a sequence to be retained, a match of at least six nucleotides to both a V gene segment and a J gene segment was required. Rearrangements were classified as productive when the CDR3 lacked stop codons and remained in frame with V and J, and all other rearrangements were classified as non-productive. CDR3 was defined according to IMGT convention as the region running from the second conserved V-encoded cysteine to the conserved J-encoded phenylalanine. In an earlier analysis of 587 of the donors, sequences lacking an unambiguous match to a single V gene segment were excluded. An earlier analysis of some 610 of the donors called V segments functional above 56.7% productive rearrangements and segregating when the between-donor standard deviation exceeded 5%. A statistical classification framework was developed to diagnose cytomegalovirus status using the catalog of TCR beta chain sequences. V and J gene assignment, in a later analysis, came from comparing TCR nucleotide sequences with IMGT/GENE-DB human TR gene sequences. The TCRdist pipeline was used in a later analysis to assign CDR3 sequences and most-parsimonious VDJ recombination scenarios. In a later analysis, every TCR beta chain was defined by the combination of its CDR3 amino acid sequence and its V-gene family, and reads without a unique V-gene family were dropped. In a later analysis, 550 to 650 highly shared, low-generation-probability nucleotide sequences were removed to address suspected cross-contamination and a sequencing artifact. For each public chain, a later analysis derived a clonal expansion index from normalized ranks of inferred template counts within each repertoire. In a later analysis, generation probabilities were computed with a VDJ recombination model fitted to out-of-frame rearrangements, and the resulting probabilities were checked against IGoR. In a later analysis, TCR-TCR, TCR-HLA and TCR-CMV co-occurrence was scored with hypergeometric tests, and a repertoire-size bias correction was applied to TCR pairs. A later analysis estimated false discovery rates by permuting HLA or CMV assignments 20 times. In a later analysis, co-occurring TCRs were grouped with DBSCAN, and TCRdist sequence similarity was added when clustering was performed within HLA-allele-positive subsets. Co-occurrence clustering excluded repertoires with fewer than 30,000 or more than 120,000 public chains, plus five with anomalous nucleotide sharing. TCRdb limited this immuneACCESS table to in-frame rearrangements with V and J called. A share of clones is missing; checked studies link under half to unresolved V genes, and the rest is unexplained. That table supplies the V and J calls and clone size; D and trimming were determined from the DNA. For this sample the table gives roughly 75,000 clones, of which more than 65% were detected only once. 15% to 20% of the sample is in the top ten clones.

The TCR sequence derives from a man between 65 and 85 years old in good health and CMV-seropositive. Sequencing was done on a sample of PBMCs. This chain is built from TRBV5-4 and TRBJ1-2, and TRBD1 matches 11 of the central bases. The CDR3: CASSTDRGLGYTF. The DNA sequence is TGTGCCAGCAGCACGGACAGGGGGCTCGGCTACACCTTC.